These T cell receptor beta chains were read from a single sample in a study of long-term antiretroviral therapy in people with HIV. Libraries were prepared by immunoSEQ multiplex PCR; TCRdb keeps only in-frame clonotypes and omits some of them. Found here are over 10,000 clones, approximately 90% of them singletons; the top ten hold around 20%. The source material was unsorted PBMCs, sampled 2.1 years after starting antiretroviral therapy. All receptors derive from a woman aged 35 to 49 with HIV. Both conserved end residues are part of each CDR3.

v_call: TRBV10-2; j_call: TRBJ1-2; cdr3_aa: CASREGASPDGYTF
v_call: TRBV2; j_call: TRBJ1-2; cdr3_aa: CASSEAGTDGYTF
v_call: TRBV29-1; j_call: TRBJ1-1; cdr3_aa: CSVEGGNTEAFF
v_call: TRBV6-5; j_call: TRBJ1-1; cdr3_aa: CAVSGPGTEAFF
v_call: TRBV9; j_call: TRBJ1-2; cdr3_aa: CASSDEGYGYTF
v_call: TRBV5-1; j_call: TRBJ2-3; cdr3_aa: CASSLAGRRGRADTQYF
v_call: TRBV7-8; j_call: TRBJ1-2; cdr3_aa: CASSPLGPGGYTF
v_call: TRBV4-3; j_call: TRBJ1-4; cdr3_aa: CASSQTGISEKLFF
v_call: TRBV10-3; j_call: TRBJ2-2; cdr3_aa: CAISVASGGNTGELFF
v_call: TRBV7-2; j_call: TRBJ1-2; cdr3_aa: CASSFSGGEGGYTF
v_call: TRBV27; j_call: TRBJ1-5; cdr3_aa: CASSLNRDRNQPQHF
v_call: TRBV2; j_call: TRBJ1-1; cdr3_aa: CASPRERNTEAFF
v_call: TRBV12-5; j_call: TRBJ2-1; cdr3_aa: CASGMGQGIGNEQFF
v_call: TRBV7-8; j_call: TRBJ1-5; cdr3_aa: CASSLDRDQPQHF
v_call: TRBV7-2; j_call: TRBJ1-6; cdr3_aa: CASSPQGAHNSPLHF
v_call: TRBV10-3; j_call: TRBJ1-4; cdr3_aa: CASSTGNREKLFF
v_call: TRBV2; j_call: TRBJ1-2; cdr3_aa: CASNEGGYGGYTF
v_call: TRBV4-3; j_call: TRBJ1-5; cdr3_aa: CASSQGLGGDQPQHF
v_call: TRBV7-9; j_call: TRBJ2-3; cdr3_aa: CASSQGQITDTQYF
v_call: TRBV30; j_call: TRBJ1-2; cdr3_aa: CAWNTRDRGSYGYTF
v_call: TRBV19; j_call: TRBJ1-6; cdr3_aa: CASSGGGTPLHF
v_call: TRBV7-9; j_call: TRBJ2-7; cdr3_aa: CASSWGTSGAYEQYF
v_call: TRBV7-9; j_call: TRBJ2-5; cdr3_aa: CASSWTGPQETQYF
v_call: TRBV10-3; j_call: TRBJ1-1; cdr3_aa: CAISATGVHEAFF
v_call: TRBV6-1; j_call: TRBJ1-1; cdr3_aa: CASSESGDGGTEAFF
v_call: TRBV19; j_call: TRBJ1-5; cdr3_aa: CASSLTYSNQPQHF
v_call: TRBV7-8; j_call: TRBJ1-5; cdr3_aa: CASSLGTGASQPQHF
v_call: TRBV10-3; j_call: TRBJ2-5; cdr3_aa: CAINQGALQETQYF
v_call: TRBV6-5; j_call: TRBJ2-2; cdr3_aa: CASSHRTGNTGELFF
v_call: TRBV7-9; j_call: TRBJ2-1; cdr3_aa: CASSFSGGGPGEQFF
v_call: TRBV5-8; j_call: TRBJ1-5; cdr3_aa: CASSAKTHSNQPQHF
v_call: TRBV18; j_call: TRBJ1-1; cdr3_aa: CASSGRDKNTEAFF
v_call: TRBV25-1; j_call: TRBJ1-2; cdr3_aa: CASSAGQANYGYTF
v_call: TRBV29-1; j_call: TRBJ2-3; cdr3_aa: CSDRHREPRDTQYF
v_call: TRBV30; j_call: TRBJ2-3; cdr3_aa: CAWSVVGGTDTQYF
v_call: TRBV30; j_call: TRBJ2-7; cdr3_aa: CAWSRSRVPGTGHEQYF
v_call: TRBV30; j_call: TRBJ1-5; cdr3_aa: CAWSTGQGLNQPQHF
v_call: TRBV18; j_call: TRBJ2-1; cdr3_aa: CASSPTAGDYNEQFF
v_call: TRBV5-1; j_call: TRBJ1-4; cdr3_aa: CASSSGVGSNEKLFF
v_call: TRBV25-1; j_call: TRBJ1-5; cdr3_aa: CASSEYSSNQPQHF
v_call: TRBV5-1; j_call: TRBJ1-6; cdr3_aa: CASSVRGDRENSPLHF
v_call: TRBV7-2; j_call: TRBJ2-4; cdr3_aa: CASSGGGDKNIQYF
v_call: TRBV9; j_call: TRBJ1-4; cdr3_aa: CASSVDLQGTSGKLFF
v_call: TRBV27; j_call: TRBJ1-5; cdr3_aa: CASSSTGDSQPQHF
v_call: TRBV6-6; j_call: TRBJ1-2; cdr3_aa: CASRRRQAYGYTF
v_call: TRBV6-5; j_call: TRBJ1-1; cdr3_aa: CASSLGQNTEAFF
v_call: TRBV7-9; j_call: TRBJ1-4; cdr3_aa: CASSSGEKLFF
v_call: TRBV6-6; j_call: TRBJ2-7; cdr3_aa: CASSYSTGGAEQYF
v_call: TRBV4-1; j_call: TRBJ2-7; cdr3_aa: CASSPGQGVSYEQYF
v_call: TRBV2; j_call: TRBJ2-5; cdr3_aa: CASTNRDGQETQYF
v_call: TRBV7-3; j_call: TRBJ2-7; cdr3_aa: CASSPGQKYEQYF